A selection of T cell receptor beta chains follows, all from one sample in a study of blood T cell repertoires in COVID-19. Assay used: immunoSEQ multiplex PCR; TCRdb lists only in-frame clones, some missing. The table lists 140,000 or so clones, 80% to 85% of them singletons. The sample comprised peripheral blood. These receptors were collected from a human donor in a cohort sampled during active COVID-19. Each CDR3 is given with its conserved first and last residue. A D gene is named only where the DNA matches it firmly. Not all rows give a size; the values are once, few, many and, for expanded clones, a class.

clone size	V gene	J gene	D gene	CDR3 protein	CDR3 DNA
.	TRBV5-4	TRBJ1-3	.	CASSLAGTGNTIYF	TGTGCCAGCAGCTTGGCAGGGACTGGAAACACCATATATTTT
.	TRBV7-3	TRBJ1-5	.	CASSSSEPQYRNQPQHF	TGTGCCAGCAGCTCCTCGGAGCCCCAATATAGGAATCAGCCCCAGCATTTT
.	TRBV19	TRBJ2-7	TRBD2	CASSILASGSYEQYF	TGTGCCAGTAGTATTCTGGCTAGCGGGAGCTACGAGCAGTACTTC
.	TRBV28	TRBJ1-3	.	CALRTGNTIYF	TGTGCCCTACGGACAGGAAACACCATATATTTT
.	TRBV6-5	TRBJ2-5	TRBD1	CASSRPGTGEETQYF	TGTGCCAGCAGCCGTCCCGGGACAGGGGAAGAGACCCAGTACTTC
few	TRBV19	TRBJ1-4	.	CASRLDSTTNEKLFF	TGTGCCAGTAGACTGGACAGCACAACTAATGAAAAACTGTTTTTT
.	TRBV7-8	TRBJ2-7	.	CASIKHGGEAGEQYF	TGTGCCAGCATCAAACACGGGGGAGAGGCGGGAGAGCAGTACTTC
.	TRBV5-6	TRBJ2-5	TRBD1	CASSFRLGQGGETQYF	TGTGCCAGCAGCTTCCGTTTGGGACAGGGGGGAGAGACCCAGTACTTC
.	TRBV6-5	TRBJ1-2	.	CASGGAGSYGYTF	TGTGCCAGCGGGGGGGCAGGGAGCTATGGCTACACCTTC
few	TRBV12-5	TRBJ2-5	TRBD1	CASGLVVGQGMETQYF	TGTGCTAGTGGTTTGGTAGTGGGACAGGGGATGGAGACCCAGTACTTC
.	TRBV6-1	TRBJ1-5	.	CASSDPRRGSNQPQHF	TGTGCCAGCAGTGATCCCCGACGAGGAAGCAATCAGCCCCAGCATTTT
.	TRBV7-3	TRBJ2-1	TRBD2	CASSLQAGWSGRAYNEQFF	TGTGCCAGCAGCTTGCAAGCGGGTTGGAGCGGGAGGGCCTACAATGAGCAGTTCTTC
once	TRBV2	TRBJ1-5	TRBD1	CASTGQGHQPQHF	TGTGCCAGCACCGGACAGGGCCATCAGCCCCAGCATTTT
.	TRBV5-1	TRBJ1-1	.	CASSLVPGGNTEAFF	TGCGCCAGCAGCTTGGTCCCCGGCGGGAACACTGAAGCTTTCTTT
.	TRBV7-9	TRBJ2-7	TRBD2	CASSITSGPFPYEQYF	TGTGCCAGCAGCATCACTAGCGGGCCCTTTCCCTACGAGCAGTACTTC
once	TRBV19	TRBJ1-5	.	CASRVPGVYQPQHF	TGTGCCAGTAGAGTTCCAGGGGTTTATCAGCCCCAGCATTTT
.	TRBV4-2	TRBJ2-7	.	CASSQVGSGDDYYEQYF	TGTGCCAGCAGCCAAGTAGGATCCGGGGATGATTACTACGAGCAGTACTTC
.	TRBV28	TRBJ2-6	TRBD1	CASRFRDRAGANVLTF	TGTGCCAGCAGGTTCCGGGACAGGGCTGGGGCCAACGTCCTGACTTTC
.	TRBV3-1/TRBV3-2	TRBJ2-3	TRBD2	CASSQDVGTSGKSTDTQYF	TGTGCCAGCAGCCAAGATGTTGGAACTAGCGGTAAAAGCACAGATACGCAGTATTTT
once	TRBV6-5	TRBJ2-5	.	CASSLQTGQETQYF	TGTGCCAGCAGCTTACAGACAGGCCAAGAGACCCAGTACTTC
.	TRBV9	TRBJ2-7	TRBD2	CASSPGVAGGHESEQYF	TGTGCCAGCAGCCCCGGGGTAGCGGGAGGCCATGAAAGCGAGCAGTACTTC
once	TRBV5-1	TRBJ2-5	TRBD1	CASSLGVRDRGETQYF	TGCGCCAGCAGCTTGGGGGTCCGGGACAGGGGAGAGACCCAGTACTTC
.	TRBV19	TRBJ2-2	.	CASSILGTRNGGELFF	TGTGCCAGTAGTATTTTGGGGACACGGAACGGCGGGGAGCTGTTTTTT
.	TRBV19	TRBJ1-5	TRBD1	CASTMTGYSNQPQHF	TGTGCCAGTACTATGACAGGGTATAGCAATCAGCCCCAGCATTTT
.	TRBV4-3	TRBJ1-3	.	CASSQDWWVRGYNSGNTIYF	TGCGCCAGCAGCCAAGATTGGTGGGTCCGGGGATACAACTCTGGAAACACCATATATTTT
.	TRBV19	TRBJ2-7	TRBD2	CASSPAGGGYEQYF	TGTGCCAGTAGTCCGGCGGGAGGGGGCTACGAGCAGTACTTC
.	TRBV7-2	TRBJ1-1	.	CASSFIENTEAFF	TGTGCCAGCAGCTTTATAGAGAACACTGAAGCTTTCTTT
.	TRBV4-2	TRBJ1-1	.	CASSQGGAGDTEAFF	TGTGCCAGCAGCCAAGGTGGGGCAGGGGACACTGAAGCTTTCTTT
.	TRBV27	TRBJ2-7	.	CASSLSPGAHEQYF	TGTGCCAGCAGTTTATCGCCAGGGGCCCACGAGCAGTACTTC
.	TRBV25-1	TRBJ1-2	TRBD1	CASSEPGQTGVGGYTF	TGTGCCAGCAGTGAACCAGGACAGACAGGGGTGGGGGGCTACACCTTC
.	TRBV7-9	TRBJ2-4	TRBD1	CASSSRTGGLAKNIQYF	TGTGCCAGCAGCTCCAGGACAGGGGGGCTAGCCAAAAACATTCAGTACTTC
.	TRBV12-2	TRBJ2-7	.	CASRLSGPGGHEQYF	TGTGCAAGTCGCTTAAGCGGTCCAGGGGGGCACGAGCAGTACTTC